The entry that follows covers one T cell receptor (beta chain) sequence. This sample is drawn from a study of T cell clones after liver transplantation. Study-wide background: Post-transplant blood was tracked for graft-donor-reactive T cell clones identified in a pre-transplant mixed lymphocyte reaction.

Measured with immunoSEQ multiplex PCR; TCRdb has only the in-frame clones, and not every one. The data show around 110,000 clones, with about nine tenths seen just once and 0.83% held by the top ten. Trimming removed 3 bases from V and 2 bases from J, with 11 bases in between. CDR1 is PRHDT and CDR2 is FYEKMQ in the germline V gene (reference sequence). The length of the CDR3 is 16 residues. Unstimulated PBMCs were sorted into CD3+CD4+ and CD3+CD8+ populations. The sample was CD4+ T cells from blood, taken 12 months after liver transplant. This receptor was identified in a human patient who received a liver transplant. Some of these T cells may belong to the graft donor. The gene calls are TRBV13 and TRBJ2-6; D remains unclear. CDR3 sequence reads: CASSLKLGTGANVLTF. The CDR3 nucleotides are TGTGCCAGCAGCTTGAAGTTGGGAACTGGGGCCAACGTCCTGACTTTC.